The 13 T cell receptor beta chains given below trace back to one sample, sequenced in a study of blood T cell repertoires in COVID-19. Clones were read by immunoSEQ multiplex PCR, and TCRdb kept only the in-frame ones, dropping some. Here the sample spans more than 300,000 clones, approximately 88% being singletons. Sequenced input: peripheral blood. Source of these receptors: a man younger than 30 who had recovered from COVID-19.

The rearrangement links TRBV12-3 or TRBV12-4 to TRBJ1-2; perhaps TRBD1 as D (5 bases). This CDR3 has 12 residues. Between the trimmed V and J ends, which lost 10 bases and 7 bases, there was a span of 16 bases. The CDR3 protein is CANSREYGGYTF. Here the CDR3 DNA reads TGTGCCAACTCCAGGGAATACGGTGGCTACACCTTC.

V gene TRBV30 combines with J gene TRBJ1-1; tentatively, D is TRBD1 (5 bases). Trimming shortened V by 3 bases and J by 4 bases, and 12 bases separated the two germline ends. This CDR3 contains 13 residues. The germline CDR1 and CDR2 sequences are GTSNPN and SVGIG (reference sequence). The CDR3 spells CAWSRPGGTEAFF. For the CDR3, the DNA is TGTGCCTGGAGCCGACCGGGGGGCACTGAAGCTTTCTTT.

J is TRBJ2-7 and V is TRBV6-6; no firm D call. The CDR3 consists of 14 residues. The germline V gene encodes CDR1 MNHNY and CDR2 SVGAGI (reference sequence). V lost 0 bases, J lost 0 bases, and 6 bases lay in between. CDR3 DNA: TGTGCCAGCAGTTACTCGGCAAACTCCTACGAGCAGTACTTC. This gives the protein CASSYSANSYEQYF.

The J gene is TRBJ2-1, the V gene TRBV7-9, with D possibly matching TRBD2 (5 bases). CDR1 SEHNR and CDR2 FQNEAQ come from the germline V gene (reference sequence). The V end lost 1 base, the J end lost 12 bases, and 10 bases lay between the germline ends. The CDR3 length is 12 residues. In nucleotides, the CDR3 is TGTGCCAGCAGCTTAGTAACCGGGATGCAGTTCTTC. Translation gives CASSLVTGMQFF.

The chain links TRBV3-1 (or the pseudogene TRBV3-2) to TRBJ2-1; 13 bases line up with TRBD2. The V segment lost 8 bases and the J segment 7 bases; nucleotides outside the gene matches: 11. The germline CDR1 and CDR2 sequences are LGHDT and YNNKEL (reference sequence). The CDR3 is made up of 16 amino acids. CDR3 in DNA: TGTGCCAGCGGCCTTCGGACTAGCGGGGGAGGGAATGAGCAGTTCTTC. It specifies CASGLRTSGGGNEQFF.

This chain links TRBV5-3 with TRBJ1-5; 9 bases line up with TRBD1. Being an ORF, TRBV5-3 has a function that is uncertain. With 5 bases clipped from V and 2 bases from J, the junction kept 17 bases outside the gene matches. The CDR3 contains 19 residues. The CDR3 DNA follows: TGTGCCAGAAGAAGAACCGGGACAGGGAAAACGGTAGGCAATCAGCCCCAGCATTTT. It encodes CARRRTGTGKTVGNQPQHF.

This clone was seen repeatedly, ten times or more. This chain joins TRBV6-5 and TRBJ2-1, with 8 bases identical to TRBD1. The CDR3 covers 14 residues. Per germline, CDR1 MNHEY and CDR2 SVGAGI. Trimming at V came to 2 bases and at J to 8 bases, leaving 5 bases not matched to a gene. The CDR3 reads CASSYATGGYEQFF. CDR3 coding DNA: TGTGCCAGCAGTTACGCCACAGGGGGGTATGAGCAGTTCTTC.

J is TRBJ1-3 and V is TRBV11-2; tentative D call: TRBD1 (6 bases). CDR1 and CDR2 from the germline V gene are SGHAT and FQNNGV. CDR3 length equals 16 residues. Trimming shortened V by 0 bases and J by 0 bases, and 9 bases separated the two germline ends. CDR3 nucleotide sequence: TGTGCCAGCAGCTTAGATAGGGACAACTCTGGAAACACCATATATTTT. It is translated as CASSLDRDNSGNTIYF.

V is TRBV29-1 and J is TRBJ2-7; TRBD1 agrees at 7 bases. CDR3 length equals 13 residues. Germline CDR1 SQVTM, CDR2 ANQGSEA. The J segment lost 2 bases and the V segment lost 6 bases, leaving 7 bases of the junction unmatched. DNA for the CDR3: TGCAGCGTCCGCCCGGGACAGACCTACGAGCAGTACTTC. This sequence encodes CSVRPGQTYEQYF.

The V and J genes are TRBV5-4 and TRBJ2-3, with 10 bases fitting TRBD2. Trimming cost V 2 bases and J 4 bases; bases outside gene matches: 4. The CDR3 sequence is 15 residues long. Germline CDR1 and CDR2: SGHNT and YYREEE (reference sequence). DNA of the CDR3: TGTGCCAGCAGCTTAGCGGGAGGGGCCCCAGATACGCAGTATTTT. Translating gives CASSLAGGAPDTQYF.

This clone was counted a few times. The DNA of the CDR3 is TGTGCCAGCAGCCAGGGTAGTCACGAGCAGTACTTC. It is translated as CASSQGSHEQYF. The chain carries TRBV7-9 and TRBJ2-7, with D possibly being TRBD1 (5 bases). The V end lost 5 bases, the J end lost 5 bases, and 10 bases lay between the germline ends. This CDR3 is 12 amino acids long. CDR1 is SEHNR and CDR2 is FQNEAQ in the germline V gene (reference sequence).

The chain employs TRBV27 and TRBJ1-2, with TRBD1 matching over 8 bases. Germline CDR1 reads MNHEY; CDR2 reads SMNVEV (reference sequence). V dropped 0 bases and J dropped 6; count of bases not matched to a gene: 9. The CDR3 contains 16 residues. The CDR3 region has the DNA TGTGCCAGCAGTTTATCCGCCCAGGGGGCGCGTGATGGCTACACCTTC. Translated, it gives CASSLSAQGARDGYTF.

The chain couples TRBV5-1 to TRBJ2-7, with 11 bases identical to TRBD2. Trimming at V came to 1 base and at J to 5 bases, leaving 14 bases not matched to a gene. This CDR3 contains 18 residues. CDR1 is SGHRS and CDR2 is YFSETQ in the germline V gene. The CDR3 DNA reads TGCGCCAGCAGCTTGTCCTCGTTAGCGGGAGGGTATTGGAACGAGCAGTACTTC. Protein sequence: CASSLSSLAGGYWNEQYF.